This is a list of T cell receptor beta chains from one sample in a study of blood T cell repertoires in COVID-19. Produced via immunoSEQ multiplex PCR; TCRdb's table is partial and in-frame only. The table shows 25,000 to 30,000 clones, with over 75% occurring only once. What was sequenced was peripheral blood. All receptors come from a human donor in a cohort sampled during active COVID-19. The donor label of this sample is uncertain. CDR3s include the opening cysteine and the closing phenylalanine or tryptophan. Each record gives: V gene, D gene, CDR3 length, J gene, clone size, CDR3 DNA, CDR3 protein. The D gene is left open where the match is weak. Where a row states a size, it is once, few, many or the class of an expanded clone; other rows omit it.

TRBV6-1	-	16	TRBJ1-2	-	TGTGCCAGCAGTGAAGTATGGGACACTTCTAACTATGGCTACACCTTC	CASSEVWDTSNYGYTF
TRBV10-3	TRBD2	14	TRBJ2-3	-	TGTGCCATCAGTGGGACTAGTAGCTCAGATACGCAGTATTTT	CAISGTSSSDTQYF
TRBV6-1	-	12	TRBJ1-4	-	TGTGCCAGCAGTGAAGTTGGCGAAAAACTGTTTTTT	CASSEVGEKLFF
TRBV3-1/TRBV3-2	-	15	TRBJ2-6	-	TGTGCCAGCAGCCGCAGGGACTCTGGGGCCAACGTCCTGACTTTC	CASSRRDSGANVLTF
TRBV19	-	15	TRBJ1-4	-	TGTGCCAGTAGTATACCCGCTGGGGGGTACCGCGAACTGTTTTTT	CASSIPAGGYRELFF
TRBV19	-	15	TRBJ2-6	-	TGTGCCAGTAGTACTCAGGTAACTGGGGCCAACGTCCTGACTTTC	CASSTQVTGANVLTF
TRBV6-4	-	13	TRBJ2-1	-	TGTGCCAGCAGTGGGGGAGCACACAATGAGCAGTTCTTC	CASSGGAHNEQFF
TRBV19	-	14	TRBJ1-1	-	TGTGCCAGTAGTATAAACAGTTTGGGCACTGAAGCTTTCTTT	CASSINSLGTEAFF
TRBV7-9	TRBD1	15	TRBJ2-2	-	TGTGCCAGCAGCTTGGGACAGACGAACACCGGGGAGCTGTTTTTT	CASSLGQTNTGELFF
TRBV5-4	-	14	TRBJ2-7	-	TGTGCCAGCAGCTTCGATAAGGGGTCTTACGAGCAGTACTTC	CASSFDKGSYEQYF
TRBV15	-	15	TRBJ1-5	-	TGTGCCACCAGCAGAGATAAGCAAGCTAATCAGCCCCAGCATTTT	CATSRDKQANQPQHF
TRBV13	TRBD1	15	TRBJ2-2	-	TGTGCCAGCAGCCTAAGGACAGGGCATGGCGGGGAGCTGTTTTTT	CASSLRTGHGGELFF
TRBV20-1	TRBD1	11	TRBJ2-7	-	TGCAGTGCTGGACAGGGCAACGAGCAGTACTTC	CSAGQGNEQYF
TRBV5-6	-	13	TRBJ1-1	-	TGTGCCAGCAGCTACTCAGGAATTCTTGAAGCTTTCTTT	CASSYSGILEAFF
TRBV7-9	TRBD1	16	TRBJ1-1	-	TGTGCCAGCAGCGTACACAGGACAGGGAAGAACACTGAAGCTTTCTTT	CASSVHRTGKNTEAFF
TRBV20-1	-	11	TRBJ1-1	-	TGCAGTGCTAGCGGGGACATTGAAGCTTTCTTT	CSASGDIEAFF
TRBV9	TRBD1	17	TRBJ2-6	-	TGTGCCAGCAGCGTAGTTGGGACAGGGTCTGGGGCCAACGTCCTGACTTTC	CASSVVGTGSGANVLTF
TRBV5-6	-	16	TRBJ2-5	-	TGTGCCAGCAGCTTGAGGCGGCTCTTGTACCAAGAGACCCAGTACTTC	CASSLRRLLYQETQYF
TRBV4-1	TRBD1	16	TRBJ2-3	-	TGCGCCAGCAGCCTCCAGGGACAGGGAATTATGGATACGCAGTATTTT	CASSLQGQGIMDTQYF
TRBV10-3	TRBD2	15	TRBJ2-1	-	TGTGCCATCAGCATAGCGGGGGGGCGGGGCAATGAGCAGTTCTTC	CAISIAGGRGNEQFF
TRBV2	TRBD1	17	TRBJ1-3	few	TGTGCCAGCAGTGAAAGGGGACAGGGAAATTCTGGAAACACCATATATTTT	CASSERGQGNSGNTIYF
TRBV7-8	TRBD1	15	TRBJ2-7	-	TGTGCCAGCAGCTTAGCGTCGGGACAGATCTACGAGCAGTACTTC	CASSLASGQIYEQYF
TRBV4-3	-	13	TRBJ1-1	few	TGCGCCAGCGCCCGCTATCGGAACACTGAAGCTTTCTTT	CASARYRNTEAFF